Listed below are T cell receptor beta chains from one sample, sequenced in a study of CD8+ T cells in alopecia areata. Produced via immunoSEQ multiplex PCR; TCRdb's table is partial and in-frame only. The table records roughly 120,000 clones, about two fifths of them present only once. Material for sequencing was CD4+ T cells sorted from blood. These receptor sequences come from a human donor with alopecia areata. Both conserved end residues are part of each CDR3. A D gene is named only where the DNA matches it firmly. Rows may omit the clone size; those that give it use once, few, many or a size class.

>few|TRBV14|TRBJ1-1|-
CASSVLGRGETEAFF
TGTGCCAGCAGCGTCCTCGGCAGGGGAGAAACTGAAGCTTTCTTT
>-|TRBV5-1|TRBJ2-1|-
CASASRAYNEQFF
TGCGCCAGCGCATCAAGGGCCTACAATGAGCAGTTCTTC
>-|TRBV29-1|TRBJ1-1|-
CSVLGRLANTEAFF
TGCAGCGTTCTGGGGAGACTTGCGAACACTGAAGCTTTCTTT
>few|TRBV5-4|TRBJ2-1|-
CASSSISYNEQFF
TGTGCCAGCAGCTCCATCAGCTACAATGAGCAGTTCTTC
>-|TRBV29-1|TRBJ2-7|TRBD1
CSVESGQGAYEQYF
TGCAGCGTTGAGTCGGGACAGGGGGCCTACGAGCAGTACTTC
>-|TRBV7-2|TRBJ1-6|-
CASSLVGALHF
TGTGCCAGCAGCTTAGTGGGAGCCCTCCACTTT
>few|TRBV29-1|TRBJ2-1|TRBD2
CSVEGSGRIYNEQFF
TGCAGCGTTGAAGGTAGCGGGCGAATCTACAATGAGCAGTTCTTC
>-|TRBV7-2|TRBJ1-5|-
CASSPLGGLSGSGQPQHF
TGTGCCAGCAGCCCTCTGGGCGGGCTTAGTGGTAGCGGTCAGCCCCAGCATTTT
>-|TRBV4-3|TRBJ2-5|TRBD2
CASSQEGSGGVQETQYF
TGCGCCAGCAGCCAAGAGGGTAGCGGGGGTGTCCAAGAGACCCAGTACTTC
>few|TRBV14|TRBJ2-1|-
CASGGVFYNEQFF
TGTGCCAGCGGAGGGGTGTTCTACAATGAGCAGTTCTTC
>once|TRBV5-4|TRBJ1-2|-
CASGLDGYGYTF
TGTGCCAGCGGGTTGGACGGCTATGGCTACACCTTC
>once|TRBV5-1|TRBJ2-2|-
CASSFSITGELFF
TGCGCCAGCAGCTTCAGTATCACCGGGGAGCTGTTTTTT
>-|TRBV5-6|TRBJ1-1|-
CASSRSMQGTEAFF
TGTGCCAGCAGCCGCAGCATGCAAGGGACTGAAGCTTTCTTT
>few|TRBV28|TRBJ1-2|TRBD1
CASSSGQGAPPGYTF
TGTGCCAGCAGTTCGGGACAGGGGGCGCCTCCGGGCTACACCTTC
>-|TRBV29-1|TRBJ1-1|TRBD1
CSVAGRQGITEAFF
TGCAGCGTTGCAGGCCGACAGGGGATCACTGAAGCTTTCTTT
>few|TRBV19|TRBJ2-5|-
CASSRGETQYF
TGTGCCAGCTCGAGAGGGGAGACCCAGTACTTC
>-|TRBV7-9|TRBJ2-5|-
CASSLLETQYF
TGTGCCAGCAGCTTGTTGGAGACCCAGTACTTC
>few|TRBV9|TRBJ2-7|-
CASSVQGLSYEQYF
TGTGCCAGCAGCGTCCAGGGGTTATCCTACGAGCAGTACTTC
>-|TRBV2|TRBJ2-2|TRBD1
CASSQTGGTGELFF
TGTGCCAGCAGCCAGACAGGGGGCACCGGGGAGCTGTTTTTT
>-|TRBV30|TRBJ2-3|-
CACPQGVGPDTQYF
TGTGCCTGCCCCCAGGGCGTCGGCCCAGATACGCAGTATTTT
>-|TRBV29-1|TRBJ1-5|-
CSVAWDINQPQHF
TGCAGCGTTGCCTGGGACATAAATCAGCCCCAGCATTTT
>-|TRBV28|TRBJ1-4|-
CASSLLGATNEKLFF
TGTGCCAGCAGTCTACTGGGGGCGACTAATGAAAAACTGTTTTTT
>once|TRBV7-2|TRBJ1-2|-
CASSLAGYNYGYTF
TGTGCCAGCAGCTTAGCGGGGTACAACTATGGCTACACCTTC
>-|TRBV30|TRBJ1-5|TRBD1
CAWGQTGNQPQHF
TGTGCCTGGGGACAGACAGGGAATCAGCCCCAGCATTTT
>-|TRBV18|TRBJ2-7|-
CASSAGGDEQYF
TGTGCCAGCTCGGCAGGGGGGGATGAGCAGTACTTC
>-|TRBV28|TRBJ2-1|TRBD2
CASSFPGLALNEQFF
TGTGCCAGCAGTTTCCCGGGACTAGCGCTAAATGAGCAGTTCTTC
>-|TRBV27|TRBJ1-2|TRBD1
CASSLTGNYGYTF
TGTGCCAGCAGTTTGACAGGGAACTATGGCTACACCTTC
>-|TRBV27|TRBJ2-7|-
CASSLRRPATGPTYEQYF
TGTGCCAGCAGTTTACGTCGTCCGGCGACAGGACCGACCTACGAGCAGTACTTC
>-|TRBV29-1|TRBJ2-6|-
CSVSKGSGANVLTF
TGCAGCGTATCGAAAGGGTCAGGGGCCAACGTCCTGACTTTC
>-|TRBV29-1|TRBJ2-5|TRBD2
CSVDPPGGGEGETQYF
TGCAGCGTGGATCCACCCGGTGGCGGGGAGGGGGAGACCCAGTACTTC
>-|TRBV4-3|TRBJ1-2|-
CASSQTDNYGYTF
TGCGCCAGCAGCCAGACAGATAACTATGGCTACACCTTC
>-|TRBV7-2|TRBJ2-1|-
CASSQDTTSYNEQFF
TGCGCCAGCAGCCAAGACACAACCTCCTACAATGAGCAGTTCTTC
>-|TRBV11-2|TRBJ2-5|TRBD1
CASSFRDRVIGETQYF
TGTGCCAGCAGTTTTCGGGACAGGGTAATCGGGGAGACCCAGTACTTC
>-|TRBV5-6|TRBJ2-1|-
CASSRGQGRNEQFF
TGTGCCAGCAGCCGAGGGCAGGGGCGGAATGAGCAGTTCTTC
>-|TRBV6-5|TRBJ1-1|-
CASSYGGEAFF
TGTGCCAGCAGTTATGGGGGTGAAGCTTTCTTT
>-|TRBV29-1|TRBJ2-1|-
CSVGADFYNEQFF
TGCAGCGTTGGGGCGGACTTCTACAATGAGCAGTTCTTC
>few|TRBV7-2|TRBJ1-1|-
CASSLQGLNTEAFF
TGTGCCAGCAGCTTGCAGGGGTTGAACACTGAAGCTTTCTTT
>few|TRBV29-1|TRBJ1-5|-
CSVGGGRGNQPQHF
TGCAGCGTTGGGGGGGGAAGGGGCAATCAGCCCCAGCATTTT
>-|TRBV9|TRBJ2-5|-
CASSVGGRVGDQETQYF
TGTGCCAGCAGCGTAGGAGGCAGGGTAGGGGACCAAGAGACCCAGTACTTC
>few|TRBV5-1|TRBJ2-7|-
CASGGSGYEQYF
TGCGCCAGCGGAGGGTCAGGGTACGAGCAGTACTTC
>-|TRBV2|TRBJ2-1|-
CASSKHNEQFF
TGTGCCAGCAGCAAACACAATGAGCAGTTCTTC
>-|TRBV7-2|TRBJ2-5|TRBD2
CASSLRNYRGLAGQETQYF
TGTGCCAGCAGCTTACGAAATTACAGGGGACTAGCGGGCCAAGAGACCCAGTACTTC
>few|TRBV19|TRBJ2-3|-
CASSIGPDTQYF
TGTGCCAGTAGTATAGGACCAGATACGCAGTATTTT
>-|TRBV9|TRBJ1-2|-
CASSNKYGYTF
TGTGCCAGCAGCAACAAGTATGGCTACACCTTC
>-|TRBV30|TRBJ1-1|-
CAWNRVGTEAFF
TGTGCCTGGAATCGGGTAGGCACTGAAGCTTTCTTT
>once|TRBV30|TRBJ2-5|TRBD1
CAWARSRGLGETQYF
TGTGCCTGGGCGAGGTCCAGGGGGCTAGGGGAGACCCAGTACTTC
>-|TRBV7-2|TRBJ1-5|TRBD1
CASSEGTRTGGGQPQHF
TGTGCCAGCAGCGAAGGAACGAGGACAGGGGGCGGACAGCCCCAGCATTTT
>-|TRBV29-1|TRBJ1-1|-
CSVNGRMNTEAFF
TGCAGCGTGAACGGCAGGATGAACACTGAAGCTTTCTTT
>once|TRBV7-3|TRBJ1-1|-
CASSEGMNTEAFF
TGTGCCAGCAGCGAAGGGATGAACACTGAAGCTTTCTTT
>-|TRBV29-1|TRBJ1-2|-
CSVATQGNSYTF
TGCAGCGTCGCAACTCAGGGAAATAGCTACACCTTC
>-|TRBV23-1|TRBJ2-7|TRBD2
CASSFAGAGGLAGAYEQYF
TGCGCCAGCAGTTTTGCGGGGGCAGGAGGACTAGCGGGGGCCTACGAGCAGTACTTC
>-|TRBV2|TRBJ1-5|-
CASTSQNQPQHF
TGTGCCAGCACTTCCCAGAATCAGCCCCAGCATTTT
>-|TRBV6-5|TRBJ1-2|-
CASRGGPNYGYTF
TGTGCCAGCAGAGGCGGACCTAACTATGGCTACACCTTC
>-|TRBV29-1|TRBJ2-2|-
CSVEGYRNTGELFF
TGCAGCGTTGAAGGATACAGGAACACCGGGGAGCTGTTTTTT
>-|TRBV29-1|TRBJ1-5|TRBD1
CSVSQGASGDQPQHF
TGCAGCGTTTCTCAGGGGGCCTCCGGGGATCAGCCCCAGCATTTT
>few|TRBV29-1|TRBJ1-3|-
CSVPLSGNTIYF
TGCAGCGTTCCACTTTCTGGAAACACCATATATTTT
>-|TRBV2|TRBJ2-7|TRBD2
CASTRGLAGGTPYEQYF
TGTGCCAGCACCAGAGGACTAGCGGGGGGTACCCCCTACGAGCAGTACTTC
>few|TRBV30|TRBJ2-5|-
CAWSVDGGETQYF
TGTGCCTGGAGTGTAGACGGGGGAGAGACCCAGTACTTC
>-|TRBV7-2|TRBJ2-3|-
CASSTFSTDTQYF
TGTGCCAGCAGCACCTTTAGCACAGATACGCAGTATTTT
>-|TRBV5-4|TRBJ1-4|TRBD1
CASSVNRGLNEKLFF
TGTGCCAGCAGCGTGAACAGGGGTCTTAATGAAAAACTGTTTTTT